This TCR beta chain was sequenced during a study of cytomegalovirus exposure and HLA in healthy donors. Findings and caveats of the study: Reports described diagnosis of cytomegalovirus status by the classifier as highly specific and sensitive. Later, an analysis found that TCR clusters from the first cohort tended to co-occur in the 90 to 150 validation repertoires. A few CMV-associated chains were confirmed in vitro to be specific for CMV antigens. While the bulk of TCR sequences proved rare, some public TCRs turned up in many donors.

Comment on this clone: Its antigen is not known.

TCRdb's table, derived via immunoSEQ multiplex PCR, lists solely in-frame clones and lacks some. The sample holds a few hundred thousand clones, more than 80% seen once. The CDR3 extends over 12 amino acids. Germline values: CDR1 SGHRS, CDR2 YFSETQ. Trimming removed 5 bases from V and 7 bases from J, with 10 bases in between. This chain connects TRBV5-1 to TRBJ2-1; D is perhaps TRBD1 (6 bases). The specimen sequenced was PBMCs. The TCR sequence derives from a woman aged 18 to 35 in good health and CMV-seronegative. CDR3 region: CASRDRWNEQFF. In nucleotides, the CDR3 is TGCGCCAGCAGGGACAGATGGAATGAGCAGTTCTTC.